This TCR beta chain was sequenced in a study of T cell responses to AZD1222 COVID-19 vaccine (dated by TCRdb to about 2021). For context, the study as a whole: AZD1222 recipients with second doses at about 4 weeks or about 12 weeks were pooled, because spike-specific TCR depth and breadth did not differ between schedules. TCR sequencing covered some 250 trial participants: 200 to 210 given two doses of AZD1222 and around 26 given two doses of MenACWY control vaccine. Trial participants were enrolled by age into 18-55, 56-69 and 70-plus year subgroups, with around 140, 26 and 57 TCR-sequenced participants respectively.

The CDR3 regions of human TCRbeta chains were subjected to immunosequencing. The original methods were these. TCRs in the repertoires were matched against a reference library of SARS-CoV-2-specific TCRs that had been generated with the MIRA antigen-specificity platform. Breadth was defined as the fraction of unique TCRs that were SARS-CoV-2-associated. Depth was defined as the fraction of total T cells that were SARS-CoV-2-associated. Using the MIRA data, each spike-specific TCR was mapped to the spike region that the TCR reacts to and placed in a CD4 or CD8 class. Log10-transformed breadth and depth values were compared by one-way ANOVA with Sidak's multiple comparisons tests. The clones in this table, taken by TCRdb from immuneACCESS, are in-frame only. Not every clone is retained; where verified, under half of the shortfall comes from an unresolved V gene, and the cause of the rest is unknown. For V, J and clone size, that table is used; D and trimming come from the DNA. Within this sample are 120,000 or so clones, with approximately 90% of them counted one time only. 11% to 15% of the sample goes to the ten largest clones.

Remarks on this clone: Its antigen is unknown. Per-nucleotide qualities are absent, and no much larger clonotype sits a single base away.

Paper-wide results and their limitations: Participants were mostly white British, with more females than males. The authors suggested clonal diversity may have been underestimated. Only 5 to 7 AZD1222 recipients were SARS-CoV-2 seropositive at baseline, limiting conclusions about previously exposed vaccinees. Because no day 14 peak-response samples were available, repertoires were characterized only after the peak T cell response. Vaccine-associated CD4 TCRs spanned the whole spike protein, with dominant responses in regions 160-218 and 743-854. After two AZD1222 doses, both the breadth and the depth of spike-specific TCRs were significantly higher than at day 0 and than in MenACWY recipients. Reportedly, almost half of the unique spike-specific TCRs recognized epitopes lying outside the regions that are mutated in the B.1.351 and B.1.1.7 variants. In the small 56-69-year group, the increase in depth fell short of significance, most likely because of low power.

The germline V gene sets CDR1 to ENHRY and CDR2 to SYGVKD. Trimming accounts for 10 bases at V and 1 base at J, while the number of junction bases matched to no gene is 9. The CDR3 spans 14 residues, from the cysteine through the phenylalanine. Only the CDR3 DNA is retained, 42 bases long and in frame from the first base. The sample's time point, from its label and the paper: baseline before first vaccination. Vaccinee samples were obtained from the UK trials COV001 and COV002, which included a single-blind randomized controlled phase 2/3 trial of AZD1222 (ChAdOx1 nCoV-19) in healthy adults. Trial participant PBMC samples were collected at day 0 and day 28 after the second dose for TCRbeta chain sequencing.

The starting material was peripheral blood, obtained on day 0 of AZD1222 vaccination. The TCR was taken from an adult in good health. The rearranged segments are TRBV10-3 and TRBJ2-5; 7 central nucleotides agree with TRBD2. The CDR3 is CASRVGGTQETQYF. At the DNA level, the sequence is TGTGCCAGCAGGGTCGGGGGGACCCAAGAGACCCAGTACTTC.